The TCR beta chain described here comes from a study of cytomegalovirus exposure and HLA in healthy donors. Trimming left V 2 bases short and J 4 bases short, with 15 bases between. The germline V gene has CDR1 SGHRS and CDR2 YFSETQ. The CDR3 runs 15 residues. The PCR ran on 60 Vbeta and 13 Jbeta primers. Measured with immunoSEQ multiplex PCR; TCRdb has only the in-frame clones, and not every one. The table records approximately 120,000 clones, 81% of them present only once. Material: PBMCs. This receptor was identified in a man aged 18-30 years in good health and CMV-seronegative. The rearrangement joins TRBV5-1 to TRBJ1-2; D might be TRBD1 (6 bases). The CDR3, as DNA: TGCGCCAGCAGCTTTTCTGCGGGGGCGGGCTATGGCTACACCTTC. Protein product: CASSFSAGAGYGYTF.